A single sample is the source of the 29 T cell receptor beta chains below, sequenced in a study of blood T cell repertoires in COVID-19. The data were produced by immunoSEQ multiplex PCR, yet TCRdb's version contains in-frame clones alone and is incomplete. The repertoire holds roughly 170,000 clones, with 60% to 80% as singletons. The sample comprised peripheral blood. These receptors all stem from a woman in her 70s with acute or convalescent COVID-19.

The chain links TRBV2 to TRBJ2-3; no reliable D call. Looked up from germline, CDR1 is SNHLY and CDR2 is FYNNEI. The CDR3 spans 14 residues. The V and J ends lost 7 bases and 0 bases respectively, with 11 bases between them. The CDR3 nucleotides are TGTGCCAGCAATAACAGCCCAAGCACAGATACGCAGTATTTT. This gives the protein CASNNSPSTDTQYF.

The rearrangement uses TRBV6-1 and TRBJ1-1, with D unresolved. The V and J ends lost 0 bases and 2 bases respectively, with 10 bases between them. Germline V CDR1 and CDR2: MNHNS, SASEGT. There are 15 residues in the CDR3. The DNA of the CDR3 is TGTGCCAGCAGTGAAGCGCAAGGACTCAACACTGAAGCTTTCTTT. This encodes CASSEAQGLNTEAFF.

This clone showed up many times. The J gene is TRBJ2-2, the V gene TRBV29-1; weak D call: TRBD1 (5 bases). CDR3 size: 13 residues. Germline V gene sequence: CDR1 SQVTM, CDR2 ANQGSEA. The V end was cut by 4 bases, the J end by 3 bases, with 9 bases between. CDR3 amino acids: CSVGQGDTGELFF. CDR3 bases: TGCAGCGTTGGCCAGGGTGACACCGGGGAGCTGTTTTTT.

This clone has just one count. The V and J genes are TRBV29-1 and TRBJ2-3; 11 positions match TRBD1. Germline CDR1 SQVTM, CDR2 ANQGSEA. CDR3 length: 14 amino acids. Unmatched junction bases numbered 1, after V lost 1 base and J lost 4 bases. CDR3 sequence: CSVEAGQGADTQYF. In nucleotides, the CDR3 is TGCAGCGTTGAAGCGGGACAGGGGGCAGATACGCAGTATTTT.

The chain employs TRBV5-1 and TRBJ1-1; 8 nucleotides line up with TRBD1. Germline V lookup: CDR1 SGHRS, CDR2 YFSETQ. CDR3 length: 14 residues. With V trimmed by 5 bases and J by 5 bases, 8 bases remained unmatched. CDR3 DNA: TGCGCCAGCAGACAGGACAGGGTAAGGACTGAAGCTTTCTTT. Its translation: CASRQDRVRTEAFF.

This clone was seen just once. The chain links TRBV7-6 to TRBJ2-1, with TRBD2 matching over 9 bases. Looked up from germline, CDR1 is SGHVS and CDR2 is FNYEAQ. The length of the CDR3 is 15 residues. The V gene end was trimmed by 8 bases and the J gene end by 0 bases; junction bases not matched to a gene: 5. The CDR3 nucleotides are TGTGCCAGCGAGAGTAGCGGGAGCTCCTACAATGAGCAGTTCTTC. This translates into CASESSGSSYNEQFF. The full variable domain, in which reference TRBV7-6 and TRBJ2-1 provide the parts outside the CDR3, is GAGVSQSPRYKVTKRGQDVALRCDPISGHVSLYWYRQALGQGPEFLTYFNYEAQQDKSGLPNDRFSAERPEGSISTLTIQRTEQRDSAMYRCASESSGSSYNEQFFGPGTRLTVL.

The chain combines TRBV3-1 (or the pseudogene TRBV3-2) with TRBJ2-7; D remains ambiguous. Trimming left V 2 bases short and J 6 bases short, with 11 bases between. Germline CDR1 LGHDT, CDR2 YNNKEL (reference sequence). This CDR3 contains 13 residues. Written as DNA, the CDR3 is TGTGCCAGCAGCCAACCTCCTTCAGTCGAGCAGTACTTC. It codes for CASSQPPSVEQYF.

The chain employs TRBV10-2 and TRBJ1-5, with 12 bases identical to TRBD1. This CDR3 contains 15 residues. Per the germline V gene, CDR1 is WSHSY and CDR2 is SAAADI. The V segment lost 6 bases and the J segment 6 bases; nucleotides outside the gene matches: 6. The CDR3 loop reads CASSRGQGAGQPQHF. The CDR3 DNA sequence: TGCGCCAGCAGCCGGGGACAGGGGGCCGGTCAGCCCCAGCATTTT.

The chain recombines TRBV25-1 with TRBJ1-3, with 8 bases that match TRBD1. Germline V gives CDR1 MGHDK, CDR2 SYGVNS. The V and J ends lost 3 bases and 2 bases, in that order; junction bases with no gene match: 6. The CDR3 has 16 amino acids. The CDR3 sequence is CASSDLQGATGNTIYF. The CDR3 DNA reads TGTGCCAGCAGTGATCTGCAGGGGGCTACTGGAAACACCATATATTTT.

The V call is TRBV30, the J call TRBJ2-1; 10 nucleotides agree with TRBD1. The junction had 8 bases not matched to a gene; V was cut back by 2 bases and J by 7 bases. This CDR3 has 15 residues. The V gene's germline CDR1 is GTSNPN and CDR2 SVGIG (reference sequence). Here the CDR3 DNA reads TGTGCCTGGAGTCAAGGGACAGGGGTAGGGAATGAGCAGTTCTTC. This gives the protein CAWSQGTGVGNEQFF.

This rearrangement joins TRBV10-1 to TRBJ1-2; D may be TRBD1 (6 bases). From germline, CDR1 is WNHNN and CDR2 SYGVQD (reference sequence). V lost 2 bases to trimming and J lost 4 bases, with 8 bases between them. CDR3 size: 13 residues. The DNA for the CDR3 is TGCGCCAGCAGTGAGGGACAGAGCTATGGCTACACCTTC. It yields the protein CASSEGQSYGYTF.

The chain combines TRBV7-9 with TRBJ1-5; D uncertain. Trimming took off 5 bases at V and 1 base at J, with 12 bases between the two ends. The CDR3 length is 15 residues. CDR1 SEHNR and CDR2 FQNEAQ come from the germline V gene (reference sequence). As DNA, the CDR3 is TGTGCCAGCAGCCCTGCGGGCGAAAGCAATCAGCCCCAGCATTTT. Encoded protein: CASSPAGESNQPQHF.

CDR3 sequence (DNA): TGTGCCAGCAGCCCAACCGACAGGACGAGCACAGATACGCAGTATTTT. It translates to CASSPTDRTSTDTQYF. The chain couples TRBV3-1 (or the pseudogene TRBV3-2) to TRBJ2-3; perhaps TRBD1 as D (6 bases). The CDR3 runs to 16 residues. Between the trimmed V and J ends, which lost 4 bases and 0 bases, there was a span of 14 bases. The germline gives CDR1 LGHDT, CDR2 YNNKEL (reference sequence).

This chain joins TRBV12-3 or TRBV12-4 and TRBJ2-7; unclear D gene. V dropped 3 bases and J dropped 1 base, with 7 bases sitting between them. CDR3 length equals 13 residues. The CDR3 bases are TGTGCCAGCAGTTTTCTACAGTCCTACGAGCAGTACTTC. Its translation: CASSFLQSYEQYF.

The CDR3 coding sequence is TGTGCCAGTAGTATAACTCTTTTAGCTAACTATGGCTACACCTTC. Translated: CASSITLLANYGYTF. This chain uses TRBV19 with TRBJ1-2; no firm D call. Looked up from germline, CDR1 is LNHDA and CDR2 is SQIVND (reference sequence). The ends were cut back, 2 bases at V and 0 bases at J, with 10 bases in the middle. This CDR3 is built from 15 residues.

The rearrangement uses TRBV14 and TRBJ1-6, with D possibly being TRBD1 (5 bases). The CDR3 totals 15 residues. Trimming removed 5 bases at V and 9 bases at J, with 17 bases between. CDR1 and CDR2 (germline): SGHDN, FVKESK. CDR3 sequence reads: CASSEWSQGGSPLHF. The CDR3 DNA follows: TGTGCCAGCAGCGAGTGGTCTCAGGGTGGTTCACCCCTCCACTTT.

The chain uses TRBV11-2 and TRBJ2-1, with 7 positions matching TRBD2. The CDR3 extends over 12 amino acids. CDR1 and CDR2 (germline): SGHAT, FQNNGV. V dropped 3 bases and J dropped 9; count of bases not matched to a gene: 2. In nucleotides, the CDR3 is TGTGCCAGCAGCTTGGGGGAGGGTGAGCAGTTCTTC. It encodes CASSLGEGEQFF.

The chain has TRBV4-1 and TRBJ2-7, with 12 bases identical to TRBD2. The CDR3 is 18 amino acids. The V gene's germline CDR1 is MGHRA and CDR2 YSYEKL. The V and J ends lost 4 bases and 5 bases, in that order; junction bases with no gene match: 15. CDR3 in DNA: TGCGCCAGCAGCCGGTGGGGGCTAGCGGGAGGGCGTAACGACGAGCAGTACTTC. Its translation: CASSRWGLAGGRNDEQYF.

The chain uses TRBV3-1 (or the pseudogene TRBV3-2) and TRBJ2-1; unclear D gene. Germline V gives CDR1 LGHDT, CDR2 YNNKEL (reference sequence). This CDR3 is 15 amino acids long. Trimming left V 3 bases short and J 0 bases short, with 9 bases between. This chain's CDR3 is CASSHSGSSYNEQFF. CDR3 bases: TGTGCCAGCAGCCATTCAGGTAGCTCCTACAATGAGCAGTTCTTC.

The chain recombines TRBV4-1 with TRBJ2-6; D might be TRBD1 (5 bases). The CDR3 sequence is 19 residues long. Between the trimmed V and J ends, which lost 4 bases and 1 base, there was a span of 20 bases. The germline gives CDR1 MGHRA, CDR2 YSYEKL. CDR3: CASSLRREQAASGANVLTF. The CDR3 nucleotides are TGCGCCAGCAGCCTACGCAGGGAACAGGCCGCATCTGGGGCCAACGTCCTGACTTTC.

The chain is built from TRBV7-9 and TRBJ2-1; D possibly corresponds to TRBD1 (5 bases). Trimming cost V 4 bases and J 1 base, with 8 bases left between them. The CDR3 contains 14 residues. CDR1 is SEHNR and CDR2 is FQNEAQ in the germline V gene (reference sequence). In nucleotides, the CDR3 is TGTGCCAGCAGCTGGGGCAGTTCCTACAATGAGCAGTTCTTC. As protein: CASSWGSSYNEQFF.

The chain employs TRBV19 and TRBJ2-5, with TRBD2 matching 8 bases. V shed 7 bases and J 5 bases; nucleotides not matched to a gene: 12. This CDR3 comprises 15 residues. Germline V gives CDR1 LNHDA, CDR2 SQIVND (reference sequence). Here the CDR3 reads CASTPSGGAGETQYF. CDR3 coding DNA: TGTGCCAGTACGCCCTCGGGAGGGGCCGGTGAGACCCAGTACTTC.

The genes are TRBV9 and TRBJ1-6, with TRBD1 matching over 8 bases. The CDR3 is 17 residues long. Germline CDR1 and CDR2: SGDLS and YYNGEE. J was trimmed by 7 bases and V by 1 base; bases with no gene match: 10. CDR3 DNA sequence: TGTGCCAGCAGCGTATCTGACGCCGGGACAGGCAATTCACCCCTCCACTTT. It is translated as CASSVSDAGTGNSPLHF.

This clone was picked up a small number of times. The chain carries TRBV7-9 and TRBJ2-7, with D possibly matching TRBD2 (6 bases). Germline V gives CDR1 SEHNR, CDR2 FQNEAQ (reference sequence). Trimming cost V 4 bases and J 2 bases, with 12 bases left between them. The CDR3 covers 14 residues. CDR3 residues: CASSWDLKTYEQYF. The CDR3 DNA sequence: TGTGCCAGCAGCTGGGACTTGAAGACCTACGAGCAGTACTTC.

The V call is TRBV10-3, the J call TRBJ1-5; weak D call: TRBD1 (6 bases). The CDR3 totals 14 residues. From germline, CDR1 is ENHRY and CDR2 SYGVKD. V lost 6 bases and J 0 bases, leaving 9 bases between the germline ends. CDR3 sequence reads: CAISRDNSNQPQHF. In nucleotides, the CDR3 is TGTGCCATCAGCCGGGACAATAGCAATCAGCCCCAGCATTTT.

This chain links TRBV10-3 with TRBJ2-7, with 12 bases that match TRBD1. CDR3 size: 15 residues. V was clipped by 2 bases and J by 9 bases; unmatched bases: 8. Germline assignment: CDR1 ENHRY and CDR2 SYGVKD. The CDR3 here is CAISEPGQGAQGQYF. The DNA of the CDR3 is TGTGCCATCAGTGAGCCGGGACAGGGGGCGCAGGGGCAGTACTTC.

The chain has TRBV5-1 and TRBJ1-4; 9 nucleotides align to TRBD1. The CDR3 spans 15 residues. Unmatched junction bases numbered 8, after V lost 3 bases and J lost 8 bases. In germline, CDR1 is SGHRS, CDR2 YFSETQ. CDR3 in amino acids: CASSSDGTGNEKLFF. As DNA, the CDR3 is TGCGCCAGCAGCTCGGACGGGACAGGGAACGAAAAACTGTTTTTT.

Of note for this clone: Other DNA sequences in the same sample also yield this CDR3. The chain has TRBV3-1 (or the pseudogene TRBV3-2) and TRBJ2-7; 11 bases agree with TRBD2. J lost 0 bases, V lost 4 bases, and 5 bases had no gene match. This CDR3 spans 16 amino acids. CDR1 and CDR2 from the germline V gene are LGHDT and YNNKEL (reference sequence). The CDR3 DNA is TGTGCCAGCAGCCTTACCGGGACTAGCGGCTCCTACGAGCAGTACTTC. It codes for CASSLTGTSGSYEQYF.

The V call is TRBV3-1 (or the pseudogene TRBV3-2), the J call TRBJ1-1; D may be TRBD1 (5 bases). The CDR3 length is 13 residues. V gave up 1 base and J gave up 7 bases, with 10 bases separating them. Germline CDR1 and CDR2: LGHDT and YNNKEL (reference sequence). CDR3 sequence (DNA): TGTGCCAGCAGCCAAGGGGGCGCTGGTGAAGCTTTCTTT. Translation gives CASSQGGAGEAFF.